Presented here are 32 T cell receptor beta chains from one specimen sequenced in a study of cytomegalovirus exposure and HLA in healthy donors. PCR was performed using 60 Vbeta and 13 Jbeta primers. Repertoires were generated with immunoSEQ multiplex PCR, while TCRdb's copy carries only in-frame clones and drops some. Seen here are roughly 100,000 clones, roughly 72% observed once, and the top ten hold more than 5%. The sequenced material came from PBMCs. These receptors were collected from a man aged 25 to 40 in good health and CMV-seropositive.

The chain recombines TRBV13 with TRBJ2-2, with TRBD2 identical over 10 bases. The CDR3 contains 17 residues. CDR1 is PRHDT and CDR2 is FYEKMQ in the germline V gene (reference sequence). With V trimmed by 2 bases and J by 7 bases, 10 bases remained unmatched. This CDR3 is CASSLFGSGRAGGELFF. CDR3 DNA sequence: TGTGCCAGCAGCTTATTCGGCAGCGGGAGGGCTGGCGGGGAGCTGTTTTTT.

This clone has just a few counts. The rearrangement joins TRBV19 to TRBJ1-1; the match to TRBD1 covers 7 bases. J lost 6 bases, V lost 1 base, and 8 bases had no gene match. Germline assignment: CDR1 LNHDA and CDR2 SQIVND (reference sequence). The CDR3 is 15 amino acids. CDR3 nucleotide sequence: TGTGCCAGTAGTATAGGGGATCGACAGGGCGCTGAAGCTTTCTTT. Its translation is CASSIGDRQGAEAFF. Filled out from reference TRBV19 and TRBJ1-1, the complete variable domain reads DGGITQSPKYLFRKEGQNVTLSCEQNLNHDAMYWYRQDPGQGLRLIYYSQIVNDFQKGDIAEGYSVSREKKESFPLTVTSAQKNPTAFYLCASSIGDRQGAEAFFGQGTRLTVV.

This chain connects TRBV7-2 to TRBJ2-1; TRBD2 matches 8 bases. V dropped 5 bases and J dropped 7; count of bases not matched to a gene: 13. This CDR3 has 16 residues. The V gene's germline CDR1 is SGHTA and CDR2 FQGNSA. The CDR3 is CASSPTGTSFGNEQFF. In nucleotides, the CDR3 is TGTGCCAGCAGCCCTACCGGGACTAGTTTTGGGAATGAGCAGTTCTTC.

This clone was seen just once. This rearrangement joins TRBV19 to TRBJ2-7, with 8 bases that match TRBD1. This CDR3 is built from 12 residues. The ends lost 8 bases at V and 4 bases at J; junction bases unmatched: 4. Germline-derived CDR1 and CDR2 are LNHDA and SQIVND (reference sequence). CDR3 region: CASADRGYEQYF. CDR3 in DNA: TGTGCCAGTGCTGACAGGGGTTACGAGCAGTACTTC.

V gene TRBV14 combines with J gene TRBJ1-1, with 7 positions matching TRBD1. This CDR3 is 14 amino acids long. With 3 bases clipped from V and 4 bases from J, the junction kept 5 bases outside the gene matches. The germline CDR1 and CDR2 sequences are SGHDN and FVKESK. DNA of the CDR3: TGTGCCAGCAGCCAGATAACAGGGGCCACTGAAGCTTTCTTT. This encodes CASSQITGATEAFF.

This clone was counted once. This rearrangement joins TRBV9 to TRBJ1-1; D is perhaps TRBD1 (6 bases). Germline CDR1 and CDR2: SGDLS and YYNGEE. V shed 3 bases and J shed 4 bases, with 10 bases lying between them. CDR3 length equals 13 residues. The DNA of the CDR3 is TGTGCCAGCAGCGCGGACAGACGCACTGAAGCTTTCTTT. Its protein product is CASSADRRTEAFF.

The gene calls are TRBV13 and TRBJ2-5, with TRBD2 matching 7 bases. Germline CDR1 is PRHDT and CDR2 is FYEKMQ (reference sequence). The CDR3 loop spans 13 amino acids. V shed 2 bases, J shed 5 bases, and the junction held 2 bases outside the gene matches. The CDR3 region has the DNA TGTGCCAGCAGCTTACGGCGGGAGGAGACCCAGTACTTC. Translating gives CASSLRREETQYF.

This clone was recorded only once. The CDR3 region is CASSHELDTDTQYF. DNA of the CDR3: TGTGCCAGCAGTCATGAGCTCGACACAGATACGCAGTATTTT. This chain connects TRBV2 to TRBJ2-3; D not certain. CDR1 is SNHLY, CDR2 FYNNEI, per germline. Trimming stripped 5 bases from V and 2 bases from J, with 11 bases between. This CDR3 is 14 amino acids long. The entire variable domain, with the rest obtained from reference TRBV2 and TRBJ2-3, is as follows: EPEVTQTPSHQVTQMGQEVILRCVPISNHLYFYWYRQILGQKVEFLVSFYNNEISEKSEIFDDQFSVERPDGSNFTLKIRSTKLEDSAMYFCASSHELDTDTQYFGPGTRLTVL.

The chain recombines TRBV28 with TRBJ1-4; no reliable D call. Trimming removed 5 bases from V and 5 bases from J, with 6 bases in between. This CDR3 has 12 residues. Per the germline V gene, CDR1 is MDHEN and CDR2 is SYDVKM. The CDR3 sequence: CASSLPNEKLFF. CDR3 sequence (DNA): TGTGCCAGCAGTCTTCCCAATGAAAAACTGTTTTTT.

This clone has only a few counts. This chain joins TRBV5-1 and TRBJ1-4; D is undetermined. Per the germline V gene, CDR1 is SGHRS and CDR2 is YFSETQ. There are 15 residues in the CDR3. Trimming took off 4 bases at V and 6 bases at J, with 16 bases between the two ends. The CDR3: CASSESPAEHEKLFF. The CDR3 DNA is TGCGCCAGCAGCGAATCACCCGCGGAACATGAAAAACTGTTTTTT. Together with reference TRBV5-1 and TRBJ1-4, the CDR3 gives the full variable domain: KAGVTQTPRYLIKTRGQQVTLSCSPISGHRSVSWYQQTPGQGLQFLFEYFSETQRNKGNFPGRFSGRQFSNSRSEMNVSTLELGDSALYLCASSESPAEHEKLFFGSGTQLSVL.

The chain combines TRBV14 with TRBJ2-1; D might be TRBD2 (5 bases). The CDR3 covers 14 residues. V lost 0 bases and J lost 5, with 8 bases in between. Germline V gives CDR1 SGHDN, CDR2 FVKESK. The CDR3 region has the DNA TGTGCCAGCAGCCAAGAGTCGAGGGACAATGAGCAGTTCTTC. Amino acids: CASSQESRDNEQFF.

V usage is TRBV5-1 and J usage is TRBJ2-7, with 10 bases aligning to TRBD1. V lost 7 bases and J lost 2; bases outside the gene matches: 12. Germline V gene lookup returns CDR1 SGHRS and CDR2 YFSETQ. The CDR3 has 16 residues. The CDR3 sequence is CASAPSSGTGAYEQYF. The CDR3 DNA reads TGCGCCAGCGCGCCCTCCTCCGGGACAGGGGCCTACGAGCAGTACTTC. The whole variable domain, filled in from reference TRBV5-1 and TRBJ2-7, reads KAGVTQTPRYLIKTRGQQVTLSCSPISGHRSVSWYQQTPGQGLQFLFEYFSETQRNKGNFPGRFSGRQFSNSRSEMNVSTLELGDSALYLCASAPSSGTGAYEQYFGPGTRLTVT.

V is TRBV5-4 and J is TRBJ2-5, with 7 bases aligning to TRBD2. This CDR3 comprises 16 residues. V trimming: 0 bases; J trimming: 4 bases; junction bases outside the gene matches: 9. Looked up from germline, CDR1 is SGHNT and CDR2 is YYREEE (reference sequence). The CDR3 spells CASSLDRGVRAETQYF. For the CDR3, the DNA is TGTGCCAGCAGCTTGGATCGGGGGGTACGAGCAGAGACCCAGTACTTC. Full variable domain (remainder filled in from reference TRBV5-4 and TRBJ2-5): ETGVTQSPTHLIKTRGQQVTLRCSSQSGHNTVSWYQQALGQGPQFIFQYYREEENGRGNFPPRFSGLQFPNYSSELNVNALELDDSALYLCASSLDRGVRAETQYFGPGTRLLVL.

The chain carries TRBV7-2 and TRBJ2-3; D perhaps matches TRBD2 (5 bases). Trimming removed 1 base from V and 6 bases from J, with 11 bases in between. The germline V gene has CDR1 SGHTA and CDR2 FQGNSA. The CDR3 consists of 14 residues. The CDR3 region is CASSLDFRGDTQYF. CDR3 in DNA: TGTGCCAGCAGCTTAGACTTCCGGGGTGATACGCAGTATTTT. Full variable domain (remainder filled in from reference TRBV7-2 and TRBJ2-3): GAGVSQSPSNKVTEKGKDVELRCDPISGHTALYWYRQSLGQGLEFLIYFQGNSAPDKSGLPSDRFSAERTGGSVSTLTIQRTQQEDSAVYLCASSLDFRGDTQYFGPGTRLTVL.

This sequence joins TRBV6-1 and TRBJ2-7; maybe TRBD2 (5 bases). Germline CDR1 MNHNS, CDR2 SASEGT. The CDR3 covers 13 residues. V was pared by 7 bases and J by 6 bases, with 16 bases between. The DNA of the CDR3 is TGTGCCAGCACGAGGGAGAAGCAGTTCGAGCAGTACGTC. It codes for CASTREKQFEQYV.

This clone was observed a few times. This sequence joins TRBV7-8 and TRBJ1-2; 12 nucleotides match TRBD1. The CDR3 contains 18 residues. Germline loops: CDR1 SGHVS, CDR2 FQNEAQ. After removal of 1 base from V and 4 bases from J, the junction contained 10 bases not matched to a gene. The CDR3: CASSLVSGTGGYGYGYTF. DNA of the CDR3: TGTGCCAGCAGCTTAGTATCCGGGACAGGGGGCTATGGCTATGGCTACACCTTC.

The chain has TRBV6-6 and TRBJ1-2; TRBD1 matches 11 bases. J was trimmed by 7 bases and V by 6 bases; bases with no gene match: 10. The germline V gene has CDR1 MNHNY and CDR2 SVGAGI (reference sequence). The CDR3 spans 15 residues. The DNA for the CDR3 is TGTGCCAGCAGCTCAAACGCCGGGACAGGGGGTGGCTACACCTTC. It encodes CASSSNAGTGGGYTF.

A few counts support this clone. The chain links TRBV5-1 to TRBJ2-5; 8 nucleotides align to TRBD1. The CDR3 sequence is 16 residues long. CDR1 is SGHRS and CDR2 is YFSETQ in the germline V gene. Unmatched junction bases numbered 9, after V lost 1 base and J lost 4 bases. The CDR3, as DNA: TGCGCCAGCAGCTTGACGAACAGGGGGATAGGAGAGACCCAGTACTTC. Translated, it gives CASSLTNRGIGETQYF.

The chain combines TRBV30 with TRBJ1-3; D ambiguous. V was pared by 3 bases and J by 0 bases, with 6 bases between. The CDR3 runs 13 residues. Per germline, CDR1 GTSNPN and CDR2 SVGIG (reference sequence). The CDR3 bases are TGTGCCTGGAGCAGGTCCTCTGGAAACACCATATATTTT. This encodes CAWSRSSGNTIYF. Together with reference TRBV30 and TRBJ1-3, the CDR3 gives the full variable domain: SQTIHQWPATLVQPVGSPLSLECTVEGTSNPNLYWYRQAAGRGLQLLFYSVGIGQISSEVPQNLSASRPQDRQFILSSKKLLLSDSGFYLCAWSRSSGNTIYFGEGSWLTVV.

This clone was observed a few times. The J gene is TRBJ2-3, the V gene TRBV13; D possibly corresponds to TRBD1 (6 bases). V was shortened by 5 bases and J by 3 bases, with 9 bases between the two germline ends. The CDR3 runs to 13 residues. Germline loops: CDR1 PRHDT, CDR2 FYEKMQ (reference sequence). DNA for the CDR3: TGTGCCAGCAGCCCAGGGGCTACAGATACGCAGTATTTT. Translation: CASSPGATDTQYF. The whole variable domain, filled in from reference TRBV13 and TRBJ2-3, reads AAGVIQSPRHLIKEKRETATLKCYPIPRHDTVYWYQQGPGQDPQFLISFYEKMQSDKGSIPDRFSAQQFSDYHSELNMSSLELGDSALYFCASSPGATDTQYFGPGTRLTVL.

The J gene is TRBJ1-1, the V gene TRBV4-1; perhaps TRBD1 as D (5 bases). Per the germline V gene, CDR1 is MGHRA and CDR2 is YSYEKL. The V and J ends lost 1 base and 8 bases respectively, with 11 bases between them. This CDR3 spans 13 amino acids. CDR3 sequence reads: CASSQVPRAEAFF. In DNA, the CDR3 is TGCGCCAGCAGCCAAGTTCCCAGGGCCGAAGCTTTCTTT.

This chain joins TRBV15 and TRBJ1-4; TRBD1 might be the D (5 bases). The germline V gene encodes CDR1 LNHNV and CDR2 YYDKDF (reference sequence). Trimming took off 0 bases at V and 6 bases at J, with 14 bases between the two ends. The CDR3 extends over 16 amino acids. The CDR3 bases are TGTGCCACCAGCAGAGAATTAGGGGATAACTATGAAAAACTGTTTTTT. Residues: CATSRELGDNYEKLFF.

CDR3 sequence reads: CASSPRTGQGGYTF. In DNA, the CDR3 is TGTGCCAGCAGTCCTCGGACAGGGCAAGGTGGCTACACCTTC. The chain joins TRBV6-5 to TRBJ1-2; 8 nucleotides align to TRBD1. This CDR3 is built from 14 residues. The germline V gene has CDR1 MNHEY and CDR2 SVGAGI. Unmatched junction bases numbered 9, after V lost 5 bases and J lost 7 bases.

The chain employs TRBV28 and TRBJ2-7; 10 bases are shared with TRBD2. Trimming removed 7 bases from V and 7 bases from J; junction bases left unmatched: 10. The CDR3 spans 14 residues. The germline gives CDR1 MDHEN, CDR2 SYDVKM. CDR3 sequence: CASTPSGSTGEQYF. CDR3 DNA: TGTGCCAGCACGCCTAGCGGGAGTACTGGGGAGCAGTACTTC.

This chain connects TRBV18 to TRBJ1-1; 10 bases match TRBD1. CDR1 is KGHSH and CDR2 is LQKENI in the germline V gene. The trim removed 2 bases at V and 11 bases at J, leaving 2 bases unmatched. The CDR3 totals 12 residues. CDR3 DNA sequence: TGTGCCAGCTCACCAGGACAGGGGGATGCTTTCTTT. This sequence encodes CASSPGQGDAFF.

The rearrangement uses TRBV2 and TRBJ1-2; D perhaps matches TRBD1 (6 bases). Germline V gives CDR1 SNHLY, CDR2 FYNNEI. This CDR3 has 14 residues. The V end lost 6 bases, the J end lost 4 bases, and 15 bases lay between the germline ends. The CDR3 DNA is TGTGCCAGCAGCGAACAGGGTAGGGTCTATGGCTACACCTTC. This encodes CASSEQGRVYGYTF.

For the CDR3, the DNA is TGTGCCAGCAGTCCCCCGGGACTAGCCTACGAGCAGTACTTC. Its protein product is CASSPPGLAYEQYF. V is TRBV6-5 and J is TRBJ2-7; 8 nucleotides line up with TRBD2. The CDR3 covers 14 residues. Germline CDR1 is MNHEY and CDR2 is SVGAGI. Trimming removed 5 bases from V and 2 bases from J; junction bases left unmatched: 5.

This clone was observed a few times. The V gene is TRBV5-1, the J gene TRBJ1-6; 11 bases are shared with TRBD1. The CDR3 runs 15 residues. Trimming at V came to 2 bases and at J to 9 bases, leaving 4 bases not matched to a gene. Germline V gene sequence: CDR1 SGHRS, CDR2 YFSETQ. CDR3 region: CASSFGQGAFSPLHF. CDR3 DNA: TGCGCCAGCAGCTTCGGACAGGGGGCGTTTTCACCCCTCCACTTT. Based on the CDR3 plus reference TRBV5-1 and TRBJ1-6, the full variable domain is KAGVTQTPRYLIKTRGQQVTLSCSPISGHRSVSWYQQTPGQGLQFLFEYFSETQRNKGNFPGRFSGRQFSNSRSEMNVSTLELGDSALYLCASSFGQGAFSPLHFGNGTRLTVT.

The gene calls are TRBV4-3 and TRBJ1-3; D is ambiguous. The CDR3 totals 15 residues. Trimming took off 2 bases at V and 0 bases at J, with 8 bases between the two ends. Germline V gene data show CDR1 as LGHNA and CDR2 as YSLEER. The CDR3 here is CASSQQASSGNTIYF. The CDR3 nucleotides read TGCGCCAGCAGCCAACAGGCCAGCTCTGGAAACACCATATATTTT.

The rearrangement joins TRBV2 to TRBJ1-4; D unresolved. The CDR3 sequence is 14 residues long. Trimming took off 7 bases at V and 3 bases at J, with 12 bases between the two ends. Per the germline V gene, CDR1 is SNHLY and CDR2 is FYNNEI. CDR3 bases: TGTGCCAGCACCGGACTGTCTTCTAATGAAAAACTGTTTTTT. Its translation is CASTGLSSNEKLFF.

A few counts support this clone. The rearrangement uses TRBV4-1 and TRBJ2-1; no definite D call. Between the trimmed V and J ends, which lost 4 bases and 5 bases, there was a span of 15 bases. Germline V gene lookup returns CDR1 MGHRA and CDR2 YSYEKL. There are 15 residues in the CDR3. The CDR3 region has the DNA TGCGCCAGCAGCCTCCTTACGACACAAGACAATGAGCAGTTCTTC. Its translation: CASSLLTTQDNEQFF.

For the CDR3, the DNA is TGTGCCAGCAGTTACAGGACTAGCTCACAGAATGAGCAGTTCTTC. It yields the protein CASSYRTSSQNEQFF. The chain recombines TRBV6-6 with TRBJ2-1; 8 bases are shared with TRBD2. Looked up from germline, CDR1 is MNHNY and CDR2 is SVGAGI (reference sequence). This CDR3 comprises 15 residues. With V trimmed by 2 bases and J by 7 bases, 7 bases remained unmatched.